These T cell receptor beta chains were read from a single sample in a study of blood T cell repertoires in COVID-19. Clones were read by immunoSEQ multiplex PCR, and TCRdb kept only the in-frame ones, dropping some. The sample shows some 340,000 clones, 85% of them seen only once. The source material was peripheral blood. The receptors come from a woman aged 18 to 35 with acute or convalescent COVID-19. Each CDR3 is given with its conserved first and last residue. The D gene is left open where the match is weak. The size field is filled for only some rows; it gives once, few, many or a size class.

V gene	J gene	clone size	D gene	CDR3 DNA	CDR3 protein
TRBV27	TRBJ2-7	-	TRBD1	TGTGCCAGCAGTTTACCCGGGACAGGGAGAAACGAGCAGTACTTC	CASSLPGTGRNEQYF
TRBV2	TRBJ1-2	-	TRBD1	TGTGCCAGCAGGCGCGGACAGGGGGACTATGGCTACACCTTC	CASRRGQGDYGYTF
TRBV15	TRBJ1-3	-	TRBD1	TGTGCCACCAGCAGAGCTAGGGTACAGGGGCTTGGAAACACCATATATTTT	CATSRARVQGLGNTIYF
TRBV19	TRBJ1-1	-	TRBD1	TGTGCCAGTAGTTGGACAGGACAGAACACTGAAGCTTTCTTT	CASSWTGQNTEAFF
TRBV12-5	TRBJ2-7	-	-	TGTGCTAGTGGTTTGGCCTTGGAGCAGTACTTC	CASGLALEQYF
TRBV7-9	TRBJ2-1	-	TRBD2	TGTGCCAGCAGCCGGCCTAGCGGGGTAAACAATGAGCAGTTCTTC	CASSRPSGVNNEQFF
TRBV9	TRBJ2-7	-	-	TGTGCCAGCAGCGTAGGGGACAATGTCTACGAGCAGTACTTC	CASSVGDNVYEQYF
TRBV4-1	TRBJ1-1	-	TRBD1	TGCGCCAGCAGCCCCACCGGGACAGGGGGCACTGAAGCTTTCTTT	CASSPTGTGGTEAFF
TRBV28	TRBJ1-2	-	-	TGTGCCAGCGAAGACCGACGCCCGGGGGATGGCTACACCTTC	CASEDRRPGDGYTF
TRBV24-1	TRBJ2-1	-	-	TGTGCCACCAGTGATCCCCGTACTAGTCGTGAGCAGTTCTTC	CATSDPRTSREQFF
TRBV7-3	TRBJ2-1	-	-	TGTGCCAGCAGCCCGCTTGGGCACAATGAGCAGTTCTTC	CASSPLGHNEQFF
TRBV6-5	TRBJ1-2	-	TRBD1	TGTGCCAGCAGTTACCAACAGGGGCTGGGCTACACCTTC	CASSYQQGLGYTF
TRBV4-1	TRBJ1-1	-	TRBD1	TGCGCCAGCCGCCTGGGACTTCAGGGGGTGTGGATGAACACTGAAGCTTTCTTT	CASRLGLQGVWMNTEAFF
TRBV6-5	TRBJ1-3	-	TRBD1	TGTGCCAGCACAAACAGGGGTGCTGGAAACACCATATATTTT	CASTNRGAGNTIYF
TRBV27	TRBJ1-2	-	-	TGTGCCAGCAGCAGCGCTGTCCGCTATGGCTACACCTTC	CASSSAVRYGYTF
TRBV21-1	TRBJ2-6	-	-	TGTGCCAGCAGCAAAGCGGTGGACAGCGGGGGATCTGGGGCCAACGTCCTGACTTTC	CASSKAVDSGGSGANVLTF
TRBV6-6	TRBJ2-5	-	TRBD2	TGTGCCAGCAGTTGGACTAGCGGTCCCCAAGAGACCCAGTACTTC	CASSWTSGPQETQYF
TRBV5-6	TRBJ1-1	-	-	TGTGCCAGCAGCATCAGGGTAACGGGCACTGAAGCTTTCTTT	CASSIRVTGTEAFF
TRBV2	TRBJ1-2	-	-	TGTGCCAGCAGTGAAACGGCATCAACTAGGGATGGCTACACCTTC	CASSETASTRDGYTF
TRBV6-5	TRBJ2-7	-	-	TGTGCCAGCAGGCCGTTAAGCGGCCGATCCTACGAGCAGTACTTC	CASRPLSGRSYEQYF
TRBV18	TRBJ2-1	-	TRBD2	TGTGCCAGCTCACCTCGGGAGGCATACAATGAGCAGTTCTTC	CASSPREAYNEQFF
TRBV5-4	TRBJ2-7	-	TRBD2	TGTGCCAGCAGCGCCTCTAGCGGGAGCTCCTACGAGCAGTACTTC	CASSASSGSSYEQYF
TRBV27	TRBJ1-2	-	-	TGTGCCAGCAGTGCCCAGGGGTTAAACTATGGCTACACCTTC	CASSAQGLNYGYTF
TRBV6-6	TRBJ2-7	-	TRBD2	TGTGCCAGCAGTCCCCAGCCCCCACTAGCGGGAGAGGCCGAGCAGTACTTC	CASSPQPPLAGEAEQYF
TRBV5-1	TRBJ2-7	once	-	TGCGCCAGCAGCTTGAGAGGACAGCCTGTCTACGAGCAGTACTTC	CASSLRGQPVYEQYF
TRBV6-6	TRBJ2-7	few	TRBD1	TGTGCCAGCAGGAGGACAGGCTACTACGAGCAGTACTTC	CASRRTGYYEQYF
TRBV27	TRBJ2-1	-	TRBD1	TGTGCCAGCAGTCCTAGGGGCGGACAGGGAGTCTACAATGAGCAGTTCTTC	CASSPRGGQGVYNEQFF
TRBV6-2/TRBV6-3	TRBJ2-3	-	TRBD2	TGTGCCAGCAGTTCCCTAGCGGTAATACTAAATACGCAGTATTTT	CASSSLAVILNTQYF
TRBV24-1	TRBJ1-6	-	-	TGTGCCACCAGTGATTCCCGAGGTTCACCCCTCCACTTT	CATSDSRGSPLHF
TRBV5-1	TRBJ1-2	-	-	TGCGCCAGCAGCTTGGTTTTTGGGGCCGTCTATGGCTACACCTTC	CASSLVFGAVYGYTF
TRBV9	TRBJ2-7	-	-	TGTGCCAGCAGCGTATCCGGGTTTGACGAGCAGTACTTC	CASSVSGFDEQYF
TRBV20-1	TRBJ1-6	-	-	TGCAGTGCTAGTTCGTCAGGGGATTCACCCCTCCACTTT	CSASSSGDSPLHF
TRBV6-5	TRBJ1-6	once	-	TGTGCCAGCAGTTACTCGGTGGATGGAGGGTCACCCCTCCACTTT	CASSYSVDGGSPLHF
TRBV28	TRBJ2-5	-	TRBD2	TGTGCCAGCAGTCTGGGGGGGGACCAAGAGACCCAGTACTTC	CASSLGGDQETQYF
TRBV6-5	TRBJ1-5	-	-	TGTGCCAGCAGACAGGGTCTGTATCAGCCCCAGCATTTT	CASRQGLYQPQHF
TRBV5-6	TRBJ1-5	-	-	TGTGCCAGCAGCTTCGGTTACGATGTCGGGAATCAGCCCCAGCATTTT	CASSFGYDVGNQPQHF